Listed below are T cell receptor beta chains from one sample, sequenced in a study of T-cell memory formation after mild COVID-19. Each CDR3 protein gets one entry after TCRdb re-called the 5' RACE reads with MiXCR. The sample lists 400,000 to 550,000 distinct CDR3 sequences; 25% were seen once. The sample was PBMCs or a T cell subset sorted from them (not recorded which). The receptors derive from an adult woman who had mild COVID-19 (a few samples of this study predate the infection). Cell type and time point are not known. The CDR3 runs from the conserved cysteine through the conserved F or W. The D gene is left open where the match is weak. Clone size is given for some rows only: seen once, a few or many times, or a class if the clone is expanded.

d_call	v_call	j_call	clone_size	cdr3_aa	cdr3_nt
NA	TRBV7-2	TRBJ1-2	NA	CASSFRRLPGLGGYTF	TGTGCCAGCAGCTTTAGACGACTCCCAGGGTTGGGAGGCTACACCTTC
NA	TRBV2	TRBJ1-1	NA	CASLSDVRAPEAFF	TGTGCCAGCCTTTCGGACGTCCGGGCCCCTGAAGCTTTCTTT
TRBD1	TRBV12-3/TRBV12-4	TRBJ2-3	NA	CASSFGTGGSTDTQYF	TGTGCCAGCAGTTTCGGGACAGGGGGTAGCACAGATACGCAGTATTTT
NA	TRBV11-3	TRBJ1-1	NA	CASVRGGSTEAFF	TGTGCCAGCGTGAGGGGGGGAAGCACTGAAGCTTTCTTT
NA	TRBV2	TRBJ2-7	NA	CASSEMRGREQYF	TGTGCCAGCAGTGAAATGCGAGGGCGCGAGCAGTACTTC
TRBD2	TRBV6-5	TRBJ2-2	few	CASSYGGLAGNTGELFF	TGTGCCAGCAGTTACGGTGGACTAGCGGGGAACACCGGGGAGCTGTTTTTT
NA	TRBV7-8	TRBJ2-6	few	CASSLFRQSGANVLTF	TGTGCCAGCAGCTTATTCAGACAGTCTGGGGCCAACGTCCTGACTTTC
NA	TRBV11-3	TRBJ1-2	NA	CASSFGRGGGYTF	TGTGCCAGCAGCTTCGGCCGGGGTGGTGGCTACACCTTC
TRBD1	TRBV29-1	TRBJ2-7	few	CSAVTGDYEQYF	TGCAGCGCCGTTACAGGGGACTACGAGCAGTACTTC
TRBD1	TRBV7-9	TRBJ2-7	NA	CASSYRDSFYEQYF	TGTGCCAGCAGCTACCGGGACAGTTTCTACGAGCAGTACTTC
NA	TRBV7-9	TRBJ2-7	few	CASSLVSLGEQYF	TGTGCCAGCAGCTTAGTCAGTCTGGGGGAGCAGTACTTC
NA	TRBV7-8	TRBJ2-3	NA	CASSQRRAALSTDTQYF	TGTGCCAGCAGCCAACGCCGGGCAGCCCTTAGCACAGATACGCAGTATTTT
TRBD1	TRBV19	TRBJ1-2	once	CASSPWDRPNYGYTF	TGTGCCAGTAGTCCATGGGACAGACCTAACTATGGCTACACCTTC
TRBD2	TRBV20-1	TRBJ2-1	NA	CSARLGTSGRGSYNEQFF	TGCAGTGCCCGTCTGGGGACTAGCGGGAGGGGATCCTACAATGAGCAGTTCTTC
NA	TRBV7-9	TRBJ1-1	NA	CASSSVGHLNTEAFF	TGTGCCAGCAGCTCCGTCGGACACCTGAACACTGAAGCTTTCTTT
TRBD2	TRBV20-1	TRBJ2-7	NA	CSARTSGASSFFEQYF	TGCAGTGCTAGAACCAGCGGGGCATCCTCGTTTTTCGAGCAGTACTTC
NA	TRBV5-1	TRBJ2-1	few	CASRGLPYNEQFF	TGCGCCAGCAGAGGCCTCCCCTACAATGAGCAGTTCTTC
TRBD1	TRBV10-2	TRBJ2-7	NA	CASSEPGTGKPYEQYF	TGCGCCAGCAGTGAGCCAGGGACAGGGAAACCCTACGAGCAGTACTTC
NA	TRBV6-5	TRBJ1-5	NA	CASSGRENQPQHF	TGTGCCAGCAGTGGAAGGGAGAATCAGCCCCAGCATTTT
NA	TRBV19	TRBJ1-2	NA	CASSPPTYGYTF	TGTGCCAGTAGTCCCCCCACGTATGGCTACACCTTC
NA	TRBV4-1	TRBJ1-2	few	CASSHAARGNGYTF	TGCGCCAGCAGCCACGCGGCGCGGGGGAATGGCTACACCTTC
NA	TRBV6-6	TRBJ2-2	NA	CASCTPGIPGELFF	TGTGCCAGCTGTACCCCAGGGATCCCCGGGGAGCTGTTTTTT
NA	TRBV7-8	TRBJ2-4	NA	CASSSGRVDIQYF	TGTGCCAGCAGCTCGGGACGGGTAGACATTCAGTACTTC
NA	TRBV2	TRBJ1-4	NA	CASSREGVTNEKLFF	TGTGCCAGCAGTCGAGAAGGGGTAACTAATGAAAAACTGTTTTTT
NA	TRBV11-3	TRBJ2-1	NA	CASSARDRFNEQFF	TGTGCCAGCAGCGCTAGAGACCGCTTCAATGAGCAGTTCTTC
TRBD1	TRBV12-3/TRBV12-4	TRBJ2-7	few	CASSPGQGYSSYEQYF	TGTGCCAGCAGTCCAGGACAGGGGTACAGCTCCTACGAGCAGTACTTC